These T cell receptor beta chains were read from a single sample in a study of beta chain features in type 1 diabetes. TCRdb keeps only in-frame clones here, not all; method: immunoSEQ multiplex PCR. The sample has about 360,000 clones; around 12% are singletons. Sequenced sample: naive CD4+ T cells from blood. These TCRs come from a man younger than 30 in good health. The CDR3 runs from the conserved cysteine through the conserved F or W. Each record gives: V gene, D gene, clone size, J gene, CDR3 DNA, CDR3 protein. D genes are given only for firm matches. Some rows mark clone size as missing; the rest say once, few, many or name a class of expanded clone.

V: TRBV6-6; D: TRBD1; size: few; J: TRBJ2-1; DNA: TGTGCCAGCAGTTACGATCACAGGGGCAATGAGCAGTTCTTC; CDR3: CASSYDHRGNEQFF
V: TRBV7-2; D: -; size: -; J: TRBJ2-3; DNA: TGTGCCAGCAGCCTCCGGGACTTGTTATACGGTACGCAGTATTTT; CDR3: CASSLRDLLYGTQYF
V: TRBV9; D: TRBD2; size: -; J: TRBJ2-7; DNA: TGTGCCAGCAGCGTAGGGGAGGGAACCCACGAGCAGTACTTC; CDR3: CASSVGEGTHEQYF
V: TRBV4-3; D: TRBD1; size: few; J: TRBJ2-7; DNA: TGCGCCAGCAGCCAACAGGCCGGGACAGGGATAGCCTACGAGCAGTACTTC; CDR3: CASSQQAGTGIAYEQYF
V: TRBV9; D: -; size: -; J: TRBJ1-5; DNA: TGTGCCAGCAGCGTAGAGGGGGGGGGTCAGCCCCAGCATTTT; CDR3: CASSVEGGGQPQHF
V: TRBV5-1; D: -; size: -; J: TRBJ1-2; DNA: TGCGCCAGCAGCTTGGTTGCAGGGACTAACTATGGCTACACCTTC; CDR3: CASSLVAGTNYGYTF
V: TRBV5-4; D: TRBD1; size: -; J: TRBJ1-4; DNA: TGTGCCAGCAGCTGGGACAGGGGGCAGGGGGAAAAACTGTTTTTT; CDR3: CASSWDRGQGEKLFF
V: TRBV7-2; D: -; size: -; J: TRBJ1-5; DNA: TGTGCCAGCAGCTCTATCCCCGGAGGGGGCAATCAGCCCCAGCATTTT; CDR3: CASSSIPGGGNQPQHF
V: TRBV19; D: TRBD1; size: -; J: TRBJ2-2; DNA: TGTGCCAGTATCCCGGGACAGGGGACCGGGGAGCTGTTTTTT; CDR3: CASIPGQGTGELFF
V: TRBV7-2; D: TRBD1; size: -; J: TRBJ2-5; DNA: TGTGCCAGCAGCCCCCAACCCGGGACAGGGACGGTAGAGACCCAGTACTTC; CDR3: CASSPQPGTGTVETQYF
V: TRBV19; D: TRBD2; size: -; J: TRBJ2-7; DNA: TGTGCCAGTAGTATAGATACCCTGACTAGCGGGAGCACCTACGAGCAGTACTTC; CDR3: CASSIDTLTSGSTYEQYF
V: TRBV7-8; D: TRBD1; size: few; J: TRBJ1-5; DNA: TGTGCCAGCAGCCGTCGTTTCCGACAGGGCAATAGCAATCAGCCCCAGCATTTT; CDR3: CASSRRFRQGNSNQPQHF
V: TRBV7-9; D: -; size: -; J: TRBJ2-7; DNA: TGTGCCAGCAGCCTCCTAGAGGGCTCCGAGCAGTACTTC; CDR3: CASSLLEGSEQYF
V: TRBV5-1; D: -; size: few; J: TRBJ1-1; DNA: TGCGCCAGCAGCTTGACCCAGACAGGAGAAGCTTTCTTT; CDR3: CASSLTQTGEAFF
V: TRBV7-9; D: -; size: -; J: TRBJ2-1; DNA: TGTGCCAGCAGCTTCCTAGCGAATGAGCAGTTCTTC; CDR3: CASSFLANEQFF
V: TRBV28; D: -; size: -; J: TRBJ2-7; DNA: TGTGCCAGCACCTCAAGTAGGGGCGAGCAGTACTTC; CDR3: CASTSSRGEQYF
V: TRBV7-3; D: TRBD1; size: -; J: TRBJ2-5; DNA: TGTGCCAGCAGCTCGGACAGGGACCAAGAGACCCAGTACTTC; CDR3: CASSSDRDQETQYF
V: TRBV7-2; D: -; size: few; J: TRBJ2-7; DNA: TGTGCCAGCAGCTTCCAGGGTTACGAGCAGTACTTC; CDR3: CASSFQGYEQYF
V: TRBV2; D: TRBD1; size: few; J: TRBJ2-7; DNA: TGTGCCAGCAGTGCTGGACAGGGAGGCGAGCAGTACTTC; CDR3: CASSAGQGGEQYF
V: TRBV19; D: -; size: -; J: TRBJ2-2; DNA: TGTGCCAGTAGTATAGATCGGGACACCGGGGAGCTGTTTTTT; CDR3: CASSIDRDTGELFF
V: TRBV30; D: -; size: few; J: TRBJ2-5; DNA: TGTGCCTGGGGTAGCCGGGGGAGGATTATCTCCCAAGAGACCCAGTACTTC; CDR3: CAWGSRGRIISQETQYF
V: TRBV11-1; D: -; size: few; J: TRBJ1-1; DNA: TGTGCCAGCAGCTCTCCCGGCCTGGCGGTGAACACTGAAGCTTTCTTT; CDR3: CASSSPGLAVNTEAFF
V: TRBV4-2; D: TRBD2; size: -; J: TRBJ2-3; DNA: TGTGCCAGCAGCTTAGCGGGGCCAGATACGCAGTATTTT; CDR3: CASSLAGPDTQYF
V: TRBV28; D: -; size: -; J: TRBJ2-6; DNA: TGTGCCAGCAGTTTATTTTCAGGCTCTGGGGCCAACGTCCTGACTTTC; CDR3: CASSLFSGSGANVLTF
V: TRBV4-2; D: TRBD2; size: -; J: TRBJ2-7; DNA: TGTGCCAGCAGCTTGCCAGGACTAGCCCGCGAGCAGTACTTC; CDR3: CASSLPGLAREQYF
V: TRBV25-1; D: TRBD1; size: few; J: TRBJ1-4; DNA: TGTGCCAGCAGTGAGACAGGGACGGGGGAAAAACTGTTTTTT; CDR3: CASSETGTGEKLFF
V: TRBV5-4; D: -; size: few; J: TRBJ2-7; DNA: TGTGCCAGCAGCGTAGGACTTGAGCAGTACTTC; CDR3: CASSVGLEQYF
V: TRBV28; D: -; size: -; J: TRBJ1-5; DNA: TGTGCCAGCAGTTTCCCACAGGGAGGGCAGCCCCAGCATTTT; CDR3: CASSFPQGGQPQHF
V: TRBV7-2; D: TRBD2; size: -; J: TRBJ2-3; DNA: TGTGCCAGCAGCTCCACTAGCGTTACAGATACGCAGTATTTT; CDR3: CASSSTSVTDTQYF
V: TRBV7-3; D: -; size: -; J: TRBJ2-2; DNA: TGTGCCAGCAGAAAGGGACAGAACACCGGGGAGCTGTTTTTT; CDR3: CASRKGQNTGELFF
V: TRBV5-1; D: TRBD2; size: few; J: TRBJ2-1; DNA: TGCGCCAGCAGCCCCGGGACTAGCGGAGGCAATGAGCAGTTCTTC; CDR3: CASSPGTSGGNEQFF
V: TRBV28; D: -; size: few; J: TRBJ2-7; DNA: TGTGCCAGCAGTCCTCCCCCCGCCCTGAGCTACGAGCAGTACTTC; CDR3: CASSPPPALSYEQYF
V: TRBV7-9; D: -; size: -; J: TRBJ2-7; DNA: TGTGCCAGCAGCCCCCTTCTGAGCCCCTACGAGCAGTACTTC; CDR3: CASSPLLSPYEQYF
V: TRBV4-3; D: -; size: -; J: TRBJ1-1; DNA: TGCGCCAGCAGCTTCAATCAGGGTTACACTGAAGCTTTCTTT; CDR3: CASSFNQGYTEAFF
V: TRBV7-2; D: TRBD1; size: -; J: TRBJ2-1; DNA: TGTGCCAGCAGCTTAGGGACAGGCTCTCACAATGAGCAGTTCTTC; CDR3: CASSLGTGSHNEQFF
V: TRBV5-1; D: TRBD2; size: -; J: TRBJ2-1; DNA: TGCGCCAGCAGCGGGGGGACTAGCGGCCCCTACAATGAGCAGTTCTTC; CDR3: CASSGGTSGPYNEQFF
V: TRBV30; D: TRBD1; size: few; J: TRBJ1-5; DNA: TGTGCCTGGAGTCGGGACAGCTATCAGCCCCAGCATTTT; CDR3: CAWSRDSYQPQHF
V: TRBV7-2; D: TRBD2; size: few; J: TRBJ2-5; DNA: TGTGCCAGCAAGGGACTAGCGGGAGGGGGCGAGACCCAGTACTTC; CDR3: CASKGLAGGGETQYF
V: TRBV7-3; D: TRBD2; size: -; J: TRBJ2-1; DNA: TGTGCCAGCAGCTTAACTAGCGGGGTTTACAATGAGCAGTTCTTC; CDR3: CASSLTSGVYNEQFF
V: TRBV30; D: -; size: few; J: TRBJ1-4; DNA: TGTGCCTGGAGCGATAAGGGGCCGGCGAATGAAAAACTGTTTTTT; CDR3: CAWSDKGPANEKLFF
V: TRBV6-1; D: TRBD1; size: -; J: TRBJ2-7; DNA: TGTGCCAGCAGTGGGGACAGGGGGATCTACGAGCAGTACTTC; CDR3: CASSGDRGIYEQYF
V: TRBV25-1; D: TRBD1; size: -; J: TRBJ2-7; DNA: TGTGCCAGCAGTGAAACAGGGGTAGGCGAGCAGTACTTC; CDR3: CASSETGVGEQYF
V: TRBV5-1; D: TRBD1; size: -; J: TRBJ1-2; DNA: TGCGCCAGCACCCCCTGGACAGGGTCTTTATCTAACTATGGCTACACCTTC; CDR3: CASTPWTGSLSNYGYTF
V: TRBV7-2; D: -; size: few; J: TRBJ1-1; DNA: TGTGCCAGCAGCTTAGATCAAGCCAGGGGTGGCACTGAAGCTTTCTTT; CDR3: CASSLDQARGGTEAFF
V: TRBV6-5; D: TRBD1; size: few; J: TRBJ2-5; DNA: TGTGCCAGCAGTTCGACAGGGCGAGAGACCCAGTACTTC; CDR3: CASSSTGRETQYF
V: TRBV5-1; D: -; size: -; J: TRBJ2-1; DNA: TGCGCCAGCAGCTCTTTTCCCGGGACTGACAATGAGCAGTTCTTC; CDR3: CASSSFPGTDNEQFF
V: TRBV6-5; D: -; size: few; J: TRBJ2-3; DNA: TGTGCCAGCCGGAGCACAGATACGCAGTATTTT; CDR3: CASRSTDTQYF
V: TRBV4-2; D: TRBD1; size: few; J: TRBJ1-2; DNA: TGTGCCAGCAGCCAAGACGCAGGGGGTAGCTATGGCTACACCTTC; CDR3: CASSQDAGGSYGYTF
V: TRBV4-2; D: -; size: -; J: TRBJ1-5; DNA: TGTGCCAGCAGCCAAGCTAACAGGGCTCAGCCCCAGCATTTT; CDR3: CASSQANRAQPQHF
V: TRBV19; D: -; size: -; J: TRBJ1-5; DNA: TGTGCCAGTAGTAATTTGGGTCAGATGAGGAATCAGCCCCAGCATTTT; CDR3: CASSNLGQMRNQPQHF
V: TRBV27; D: -; size: few; J: TRBJ2-5; DNA: TGTGCCAGCAGAGACGCAGGGAAAGAGACCCAGTACTTC; CDR3: CASRDAGKETQYF
V: TRBV9; D: -; size: -; J: TRBJ1-6; DNA: TGTGCCAGCAGCGTAGTTGGCGTTTCAGGGGACTATAATTCACCCCTCCACTTT; CDR3: CASSVVGVSGDYNSPLHF